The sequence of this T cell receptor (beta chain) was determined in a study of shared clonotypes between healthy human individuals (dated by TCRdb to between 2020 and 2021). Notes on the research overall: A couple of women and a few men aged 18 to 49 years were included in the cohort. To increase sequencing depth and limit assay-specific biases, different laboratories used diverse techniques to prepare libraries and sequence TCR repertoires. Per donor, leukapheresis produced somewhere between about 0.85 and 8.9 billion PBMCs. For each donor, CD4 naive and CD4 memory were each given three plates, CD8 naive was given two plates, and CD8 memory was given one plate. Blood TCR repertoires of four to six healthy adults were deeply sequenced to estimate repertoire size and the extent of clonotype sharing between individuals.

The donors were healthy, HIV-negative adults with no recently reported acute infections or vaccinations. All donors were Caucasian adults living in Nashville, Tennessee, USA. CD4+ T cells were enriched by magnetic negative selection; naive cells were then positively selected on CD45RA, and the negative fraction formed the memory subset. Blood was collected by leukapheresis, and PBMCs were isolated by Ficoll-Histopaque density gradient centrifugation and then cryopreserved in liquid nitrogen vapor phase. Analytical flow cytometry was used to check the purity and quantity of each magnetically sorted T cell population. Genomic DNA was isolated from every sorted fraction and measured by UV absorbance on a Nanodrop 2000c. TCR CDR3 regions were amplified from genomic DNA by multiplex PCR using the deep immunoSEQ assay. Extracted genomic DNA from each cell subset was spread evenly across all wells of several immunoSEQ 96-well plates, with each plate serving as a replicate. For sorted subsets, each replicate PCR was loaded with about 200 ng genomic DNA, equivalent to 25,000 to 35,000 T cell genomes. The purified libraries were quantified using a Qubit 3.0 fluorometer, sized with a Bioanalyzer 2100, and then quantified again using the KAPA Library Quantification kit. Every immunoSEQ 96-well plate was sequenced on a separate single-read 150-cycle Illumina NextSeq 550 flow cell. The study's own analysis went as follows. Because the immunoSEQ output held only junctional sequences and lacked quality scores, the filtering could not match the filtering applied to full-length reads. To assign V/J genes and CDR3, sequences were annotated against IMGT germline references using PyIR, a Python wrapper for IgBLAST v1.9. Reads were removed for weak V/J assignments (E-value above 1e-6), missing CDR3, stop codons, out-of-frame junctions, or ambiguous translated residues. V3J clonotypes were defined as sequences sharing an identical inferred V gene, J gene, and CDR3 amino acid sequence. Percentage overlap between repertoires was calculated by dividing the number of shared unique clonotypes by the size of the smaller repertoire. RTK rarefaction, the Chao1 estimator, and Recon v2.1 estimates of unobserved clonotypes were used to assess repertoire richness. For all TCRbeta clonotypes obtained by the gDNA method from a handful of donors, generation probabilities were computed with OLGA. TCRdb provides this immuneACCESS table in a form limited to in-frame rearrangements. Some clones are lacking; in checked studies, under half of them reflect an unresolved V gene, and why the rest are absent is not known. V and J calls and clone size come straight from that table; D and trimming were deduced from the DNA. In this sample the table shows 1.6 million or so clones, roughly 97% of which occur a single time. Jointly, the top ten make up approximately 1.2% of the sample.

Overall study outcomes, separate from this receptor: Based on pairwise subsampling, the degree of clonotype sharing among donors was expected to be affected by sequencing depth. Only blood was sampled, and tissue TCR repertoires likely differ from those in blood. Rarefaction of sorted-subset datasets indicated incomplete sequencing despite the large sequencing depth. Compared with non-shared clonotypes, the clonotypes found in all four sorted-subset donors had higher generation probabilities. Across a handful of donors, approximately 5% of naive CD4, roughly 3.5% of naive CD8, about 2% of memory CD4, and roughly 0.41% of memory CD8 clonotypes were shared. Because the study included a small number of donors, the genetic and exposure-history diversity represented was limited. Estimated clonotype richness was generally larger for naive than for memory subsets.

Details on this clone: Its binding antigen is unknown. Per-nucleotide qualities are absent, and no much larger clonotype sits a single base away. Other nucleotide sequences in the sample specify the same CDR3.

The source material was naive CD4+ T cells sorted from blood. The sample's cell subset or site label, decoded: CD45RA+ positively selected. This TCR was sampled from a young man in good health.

The CDR3 has the sequence CASSYSYEQYF. The DNA sequence is TGCGCCAGCAGCTACTCCTACGAGCAGTACTTC. The chain couples TRBV5-1 to TRBJ2-7; the D gene cannot be resolved reliably. Per the germline V gene, SGHRS is the CDR1 and YFSETQ is the CDR2. Relative to germline, V is 3 bases shorter and J is 0 bases shorter, with 1 base between their ends. The CDR3 has 11 amino acids, counting the end cysteine and phenylalanine. Left in the record is the CDR3 DNA by itself, 33 bases read in frame from the first base.